This T cell receptor beta chain originates from a study of OX40 agonist ivuxolimab in advanced cancers. At the level of the whole study: The costimulatory receptor OX40 (CD134) was targeted by ivuxolimab, a fully human IgG2 agonistic monoclonal antibody. Intravenous ivuxolimab was administered to patients every 2 weeks at six dose levels: 0.01, 0.1, 0.3, 1.5, 3 and 10 mg/kg. Among the 52 dose-escalation patients, about 19 had hepatocellular carcinoma, roughly 15 melanoma, 9 renal cell carcinoma and 9 head and neck cancer. A male proportion of nearly 85% and a mean age of 60 years, ranging from about 20 to 80, were recorded for the dose-escalation cohort. Prior anti-PD-1, anti-PD-L1 or anti-CTLA-4 therapy was permitted, and approximately 40% of dose-escalation patients had received checkpoint inhibitors. Partial responses occurred in three dose-escalation patients: two with cutaneous melanoma and one with hepatocellular carcinoma. The purpose of peripheral TCRbeta sequencing was to test whether ivuxolimab changed TCR sequence diversity and led to clonal T-cell expansion. The monotherapy dose-escalation portion (N ≈ 50 patients) of the phase I ivuxolimab trial is reported in the paper. The full study reports these points: In the 0.1-3.0 mg/kg groups, partial responders had among the lowest normalized peripheral clonal expansion, particularly in CD8+ T cells. Antigen specificity was not determined for the clonally expanded peripheral T cells. Low levels of normalized T-cell clonal expansion were also seen in some patients who did not respond. After ivuxolimab, more expanded clones were found on average in CD8+ T cells than in CD4+ T cells. At doses of 0.1 to 3.0 mg/kg, clonal expansion of both CD4+ and CD8+ blood T cells was observed from baseline to week 6.

The trial excluded patients who had a history of autoimmune disease or were on systemic immunosuppression. Peripheral blood for TCR sequencing was drawn from every dose cohort at baseline, at cycle 4 day 1 and at cycle 7 day 1. The samples were taken from a phase I, first-in-human, multicenter, open-label dose-escalation trial of ivuxolimab. Adults with locally advanced or metastatic melanoma, renal cell, hepatocellular, or head and neck squamous cell carcinoma were enrolled in the trial. Before TCR sequencing, CD4+ T cells and CD8+ T cells were sorted from peripheral blood as separate populations. For sequencing of the TCRbeta CDR3 region, genomic DNA was extracted from the sorted cells. The immunoSEQ Assay was used to sequence the TCRbeta CDR3 regions. TCRdb re-hosts the immuneACCESS table, in-frame sequences only. Its copies lack some clones; in the studies checked, an unresolved V gene accounts for under half of them, and the cause for the rest is not known. The sample data list about 64,000 clones, and around four fifths of these were observed just once. Less than 2.5% of the sample lies in the top ten.

There are 13 amino acids in the CDR3, from cysteine to phenylalanine inclusive. The CDR3 DNA has 39 bases and is translated from base 1. At the junction V is shortened by 6 bases and J by 6 bases, with 11 bases in between. Looking up the germline V gene yields CDR1 ENHRY and CDR2 SYGVKD. As to this clone: It has no known antigen specificity. Base-call qualities are not available, and no considerably larger clone is one nucleotide away.

The sample was CD4+ or CD8+ T cells sorted from blood, taken in a trial of the OX40 agonist ivuxolimab. The sequence came from an adult with an advanced solid tumor such as melanoma, head and neck, liver or kidney cancer. The chain uses TRBV10-3 and TRBJ2-2; tentative D gene TRBD1, with 6 bases matching. The sequenced DNA is TGTGCCATCAGCCCCTCAGGGGCCGGGGAGCTGTTTTTT. The resulting protein is CAISPSGAGELFF.